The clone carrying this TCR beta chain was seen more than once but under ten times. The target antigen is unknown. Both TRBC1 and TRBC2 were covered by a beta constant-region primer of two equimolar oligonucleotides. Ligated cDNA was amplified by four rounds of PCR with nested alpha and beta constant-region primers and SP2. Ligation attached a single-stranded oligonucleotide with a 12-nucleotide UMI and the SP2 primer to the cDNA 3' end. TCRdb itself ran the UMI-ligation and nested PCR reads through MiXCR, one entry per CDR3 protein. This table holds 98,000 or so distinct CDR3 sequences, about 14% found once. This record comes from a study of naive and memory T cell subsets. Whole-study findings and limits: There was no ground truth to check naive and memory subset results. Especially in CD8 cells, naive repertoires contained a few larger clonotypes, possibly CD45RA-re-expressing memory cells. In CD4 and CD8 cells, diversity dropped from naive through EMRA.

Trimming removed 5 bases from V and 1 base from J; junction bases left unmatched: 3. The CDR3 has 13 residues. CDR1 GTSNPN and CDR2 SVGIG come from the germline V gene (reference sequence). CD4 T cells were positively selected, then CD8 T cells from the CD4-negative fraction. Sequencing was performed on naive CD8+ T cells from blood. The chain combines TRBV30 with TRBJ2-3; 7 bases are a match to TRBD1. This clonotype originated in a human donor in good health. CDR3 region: CAWDRDGTDTQYF. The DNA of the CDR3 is TGTGCCTGGGACAGGGACGGCACAGATACGCAGTATTTT.